A single sample gave rise to the 9 T cell receptor beta chains below, sequenced in a study of blood T cell repertoires in COVID-19. Profiling relied on immunoSEQ multiplex PCR, and the TCRdb table lists in-frame clones only, not all of them. The sample shows 470,000 or so clones, 87% of them seen only once. Input material: PBMCs or T cells enriched from blood (not recorded which). Source of these receptors: a woman aged 18-35 years with acute COVID-19.

This clone occurred once. V is TRBV3-1 (or the pseudogene TRBV3-2) and J is TRBJ2-1; D possibly corresponds to TRBD1 (5 bases). V lost 3 bases to trimming and J lost 5 bases, with 8 bases between them. The CDR3 has 13 residues. The germline V gene has CDR1 LGHDT and CDR2 YNNKEL (reference sequence). The CDR3, as DNA: TGTGCCAGCAGCCAGGGGCCCAACAATGAGCAGTTCTTC. Amino acids: CASSQGPNNEQFF.

The chain couples TRBV7-9 to TRBJ2-5; the D gene is possibly TRBD2 (5 bases). V lost 3 bases and J 2 bases, leaving 7 bases between the germline ends. The length of the CDR3 is 13 residues. The germline V gene encodes CDR1 SEHNR and CDR2 FQNEAQ (reference sequence). Here the CDR3 reads CASSLEVQETQYF. The CDR3, as DNA: TGTGCCAGCAGCTTGGAGGTTCAAGAGACCCAGTACTTC.

The chain couples TRBV28 to TRBJ1-2; D gene unclear. The CDR3 contains 13 residues. Trimming left V 3 bases short and J 5 bases short, with 10 bases between. Germline V gene data show CDR1 as MDHEN and CDR2 as SYDVKM. CDR3 sequence: CASSFPGTYGYTF. The CDR3 coding sequence is TGTGCCAGCAGTTTTCCGGGAACGTATGGCTACACCTTC.

The chain couples TRBV7-6 to TRBJ2-2; D may be TRBD1 (6 bases). The V end lost 3 bases, the J end lost 4 bases, and 12 bases lay between the germline ends. The CDR3 has 15 amino acids. Looked up from germline, CDR1 is SGHVS and CDR2 is FNYEAQ. The CDR3 bases are TGTGCCAGCAGCTTCCGGACAGAGCTCACCGGGGAGCTGTTTTTT. Protein product: CASSFRTELTGELFF.

The count of this clone is one. The chain carries TRBV9 and TRBJ2-3; 8 nucleotides agree with TRBD2. V lost 6 bases and J lost 2; bases outside the gene matches: 8. In germline, CDR1 is SGDLS, CDR2 YYNGEE. This CDR3 contains 15 residues. CDR3 bases: TGTGCCAGCAACCTGGGACTAGAAAACACAGATACGCAGTATTTT. As protein: CASNLGLENTDTQYF. Drawing the rest from reference TRBV9 and TRBJ2-3, the complete variable domain is DSGVTQTPKHLITATGQRVTLRCSPRSGDLSVYWYQQSLDQGLQFLIQYYNGEERAKGNILERFSAQQFPDLHSELNLSSLELGDSALYFCASNLGLENTDTQYFGPGTRLTVL.

In DNA form, the CDR3 reads TGCGCCAGCAGCCAAGATGGACTAGCGGGCCACAATGAGCAGTTCTTC. Translated: CASSQDGLAGHNEQFF. The chain couples TRBV4-1 to TRBJ2-1; 11 bases are a match to TRBD2. This CDR3 is 16 amino acids long. Germline lookup yields CDR1 MGHRA and CDR2 YSYEKL. Trimming removed 0 bases from V and 5 bases from J; junction bases left unmatched: 3.

J is TRBJ1-5 and V is TRBV19, with D hard to call. Germline values: CDR1 LNHDA, CDR2 SQIVND (reference sequence). V dropped 5 bases and J dropped 8 bases, with 16 bases sitting between them. The CDR3 is 14 amino acids. CDR3 coding DNA: TGTGCCAGTAGTCTCAACGGGGAGGACGAGCCCCAGCATTTT. This encodes CASSLNGEDEPQHF.

This clone was detected once. The chain employs TRBV30 and TRBJ1-4; D is possibly TRBD1 (6 bases). Trimming pared 3 bases from V and 4 bases from J, leaving 15 bases between. The CDR3 covers 15 residues. Germline values: CDR1 GTSNPN, CDR2 SVGIG (reference sequence). In nucleotides, the CDR3 is TGTGCCTGGAGGAGGCAGGGGCCTGGTAATGAAAAACTGTTTTTT. Protein sequence: CAWRRQGPGNEKLFF. The whole variable domain, filled in from reference TRBV30 and TRBJ1-4, reads SQTIHQWPATLVQPVGSPLSLECTVEGTSNPNLYWYRQAAGRGLQLLFYSVGIGQISSEVPQNLSASRPQDRQFILSSKKLLLSDSGFYLCAWRRQGPGNEKLFFGSGTQLSVL.

V gene TRBV7-2 combines with J gene TRBJ1-2; perhaps TRBD1 as D (5 bases). V was trimmed by 0 bases and J by 8 bases, leaving 10 bases between them. Germline lookup yields CDR1 SGHTA and CDR2 FQGNSA. The CDR3 spans 13 residues. The CDR3 region is CASSLAQGGGYTF. CDR3 sequence (DNA): TGTGCCAGCAGCTTAGCGCAGGGAGGCGGCTACACCTTC.